This entry lists 32 T cell receptor beta chains sequenced from one sample in a study of shared clonotypes between healthy human individuals. Repertoires were generated with immunoSEQ multiplex PCR, while TCRdb's copy carries only in-frame clones and drops some. The table lists hundreds of thousands of clones, more than 60% of them singletons. The sample consisted of memory CD4+ T cells sorted from blood. Subset described: CD45RA-negative fraction. The receptors were sampled from a man aged 25-45 years in good health.

In its sample, this clone was seen a few times. This rearrangement joins TRBV9 to TRBJ2-1; tentatively, D is TRBD1 (5 bases). The ends were cut back, 0 bases at V and 9 bases at J, with 19 bases in the middle. Germline V gene data show CDR1 as SGDLS and CDR2 as YYNGEE. The CDR3 contains 16 residues. Here the CDR3 reads CASSVGAEGVFGEQFF. CDR3 nucleotides: TGTGCCAGCAGCGTAGGTGCCGAAGGGGTGTTCGGTGAGCAGTTCTTC.

This chain uses TRBV6-6 with TRBJ2-7; D is perhaps TRBD1 (5 bases). The germline gives CDR1 MNHNY, CDR2 SVGAGI (reference sequence). This CDR3 has 15 amino acids. The V end lost 8 bases, the J end lost 2 bases, and 19 bases lay between the germline ends. CDR3 protein: CASHGGRASAYEQYF. CDR3 DNA: TGTGCCAGCCACGGTGGCAGGGCCTCGGCCTACGAGCAGTACTTC.

The chain couples TRBV30 to TRBJ1-2; tentatively, D is TRBD1 (6 bases). CDR1 GTSNPN and CDR2 SVGIG come from the germline V gene (reference sequence). The CDR3 consists of 15 residues. The germline V and J ends were trimmed by 2 bases and 4 bases, with 17 bases remaining between them. CDR3 sequence reads: CAWSLNIGQIYGYTF. In DNA, the CDR3 is TGTGCCTGGAGTCTAAATATAGGACAGATCTATGGCTACACCTTC.

The chain recombines TRBV19 with TRBJ2-4; tentatively, D is TRBD1 (5 bases). Trimming removed 5 bases from V and 0 bases from J, with 11 bases in between. This CDR3 region has 15 residues. Germline V CDR1 and CDR2: LNHDA, SQIVND (reference sequence). CDR3 amino acids: CASSYQGKAKNIQYF. In DNA, the CDR3 is TGTGCCAGTAGTTATCAGGGAAAAGCCAAAAACATTCAGTACTTC.

The chain carries TRBV19 and TRBJ2-7; no clear D. The length of the CDR3 is 15 residues. The V gene's germline CDR1 is LNHDA and CDR2 SQIVND (reference sequence). V lost 4 bases to trimming and J lost 2 bases, with 15 bases between them. CDR3 nucleotide sequence: TGTGCCAGTAGTAAGGTTCCGGGTGGGGCCTACGAGCAGTACTTC. Translation: CASSKVPGGAYEQYF.

The V call is TRBV29-1, the J call TRBJ2-1; TRBD2 agrees at 11 bases. The ends lost 1 base at V and 10 bases at J; junction bases unmatched: 9. Germline values: CDR1 SQVTM, CDR2 ANQGSEA. The CDR3 sequence is 15 residues long. The CDR3 bases are TGCAGCGTTGAAGGTGGTAGCGGGAGGGTGGACGAGCAGTTCTTC. Amino acids: CSVEGGSGRVDEQFF.

This chain joins TRBV19 and TRBJ2-2; 7 nucleotides line up with TRBD1. The junction had 4 bases not matched to a gene; V was cut back by 3 bases and J by 6 bases. Germline V CDR1 and CDR2: LNHDA, SQIVND (reference sequence). The length of the CDR3 is 14 residues. CDR3 DNA: TGTGCCAGTAGTATCCTTACAGGGGCCGGGGAGCTGTTTTTT. Its protein is CASSILTGAGELFF.

The chain uses TRBV5-5 and TRBJ2-1; D is unclear. CDR1 and CDR2 (germline): SGHKS, YYEKEE (reference sequence). This CDR3 spans 15 amino acids. Trimming stripped 0 bases from V and 2 bases from J, with 9 bases between. The CDR3 sequence is CASSLAGGAYNEQFF. In nucleotides, the CDR3 is TGTGCCAGCAGCTTGGCCGGTGGAGCCTACAATGAGCAGTTCTTC.

This rearrangement joins TRBV28 to TRBJ2-7, with 8 positions matching TRBD2. Looked up from germline, CDR1 is MDHEN and CDR2 is SYDVKM. The CDR3 runs 13 residues. The junction had 7 bases not matched to a gene; V was cut back by 8 bases and J by 4 bases. The CDR3 loop is CASGLAGSYEQYF. CDR3 DNA: TGTGCCAGCGGATTAGCGGGATCATACGAGCAGTACTTC.

CDR3 sequence (DNA): TGTGCCAGCAGCCCAGGGGCCGGGACAGGGCCTTCCTATGGCTACACCTTC. It specifies CASSPGAGTGPSYGYTF. The chain has TRBV11-2 and TRBJ1-2; the match to TRBD1 covers 9 bases. Germline CDR1 reads SGHAT; CDR2 reads FQNNGV. The CDR3 is 17 amino acids. The V gene end was trimmed by 5 bases and the J gene end by 4 bases; junction bases not matched to a gene: 14.

Notes on this clone: Other DNA sequences in this sample translate to the same CDR3. The V call is TRBV10-2, the J call TRBJ2-1; D is unclear. This CDR3 has 11 amino acids. Trimming shortened V by 4 bases and J by 6 bases, and 4 bases separated the two germline ends. Germline CDR1 is WSHSY and CDR2 is SAAADI. The CDR3 region has the DNA TGCGCCAGCAGTGGTGGCAATGAGCAGTTCTTC. This gives the protein CASSGGNEQFF.

The chain has TRBV5-5 and TRBJ1-5, with 8 bases identical to TRBD1. The CDR3 extends over 16 amino acids. V trimming: 3 bases; J trimming: 8 bases; junction bases outside the gene matches: 13. CDR1 SGHKS and CDR2 YYEKEE come from the germline V gene (reference sequence). CDR3 nucleotide sequence: TGTGCCAGCAGCTCGGAAGGACAGGGACCTTCAGAGCCCCAGCATTTT. Translated: CASSSEGQGPSEPQHF.

This chain uses TRBV10-3 with TRBJ2-3; 11 bases map to TRBD2. The CDR3 is 14 residues long. Trimming cost V 0 bases and J 10 bases; bases outside gene matches: 3. CDR1 is ENHRY, CDR2 SYGVKD, per germline. The CDR3 sequence: CAISESQLAGAQYF. The CDR3 nucleotides are TGTGCCATCAGTGAGTCTCAACTAGCGGGGGCGCAGTATTTT.

The genes are TRBV7-9 and TRBJ2-5; 14 bases are shared with TRBD2. The CDR3 length is 17 residues. The V segment lost 2 bases and the J segment 4 bases; nucleotides outside the gene matches: 6. The germline V gene has CDR1 SEHNR and CDR2 FQNEAQ (reference sequence). The CDR3 sequence is CASSLRLTSGGGETQYF. The CDR3 DNA is TGTGCCAGCAGCTTACGGCTGACTAGCGGGGGGGGAGAGACCCAGTACTTC.

This clone was detected only once. The chain employs TRBV6-5 and TRBJ1-2, with TRBD1 matching over 12 bases. Trimming took 2 bases from V and 7 from J; bases not matched to a gene: 5. The CDR3 has 15 amino acids. Germline values: CDR1 MNHEY, CDR2 SVGAGI. In DNA form, the CDR3 reads TGTGCCAGCAGTTACGGGACAGGGGGCGGTTTTGGCTACACCTTC. Translating it yields CASSYGTGGGFGYTF.

This rearrangement joins TRBV27 to TRBJ2-5; D remains unclear. Germline CDR1 reads MNHEY; CDR2 reads SMNVEV (reference sequence). V was clipped by 4 bases and J by 8 bases, with 14 bases between them. The CDR3 consists of 13 residues. The CDR3: CASSSPPIRTQYF. CDR3 coding DNA: TGTGCCAGCAGTTCCCCGCCGATCCGAACCCAGTACTTC.

J is TRBJ2-1 and V is TRBV7-2; the D gene could be TRBD1 or TRBD2 (5 bases each). The CDR3 has 14 residues. Trimming took 2 bases from V and 6 from J, leaving 11 bases between them. Germline CDR1 SGHTA, CDR2 FQGNSA. CDR3 residues: CASSLLRDPNEQFF. For the CDR3, the DNA is TGTGCCAGCAGCTTATTGAGGGACCCCAATGAGCAGTTCTTC.

V usage is TRBV7-9 and J usage is TRBJ2-1; D unresolved. Looked up from germline, CDR1 is SEHNR and CDR2 is FQNEAQ (reference sequence). Trimming stripped 7 bases from V and 6 bases from J, with 7 bases between. CDR3 length: 11 amino acids. This CDR3 reads CASTSFNEQFF. As DNA, the CDR3 is TGTGCCAGCACCTCGTTCAATGAGCAGTTCTTC.

This clone was recorded a few times. This chain links TRBV28 with TRBJ1-4, with D possibly matching TRBD1 (6 bases). Trimming left V 6 bases short and J 0 bases short, with 17 bases between. There are 17 residues in the CDR3. CDR1 and CDR2 (germline): MDHEN, SYDVKM. The CDR3 DNA reads TGTGCCAGCAGCTTCCAGGGGCCGTTGGCAACTAATGAAAAACTGTTTTTT. The encoded protein is CASSFQGPLATNEKLFF.

The chain recombines TRBV9 with TRBJ1-4; TRBD1 matches 8 bases. The CDR3 has 15 residues. Looked up from germline, CDR1 is SGDLS and CDR2 is YYNGEE. The J segment lost 8 bases and the V segment lost 4 bases, leaving 10 bases of the junction unmatched. In DNA form, the CDR3 reads TGTGCCAGCAGCCCCGCCGGGACAGGTTGGGAAAAACTGTTTTTT. As protein: CASSPAGTGWEKLFF.

This rearrangement joins TRBV29-1 to TRBJ2-3, with 11 bases lining up with TRBD2. The V gene's germline CDR1 is SQVTM and CDR2 ANQGSEA. This CDR3 region has 14 residues. V trimming: 6 bases; J trimming: 2 bases; junction bases outside the gene matches: 4. As DNA, the CDR3 is TGCAGCGTCCGACTAGCGGGAAACACAGATACGCAGTATTTT. Translated, it gives CSVRLAGNTDTQYF.

The V call is TRBV9, the J call TRBJ2-3, with unresolved D. The CDR3 loop spans 15 amino acids. Germline loops: CDR1 SGDLS, CDR2 YYNGEE. Trimming shortened V by 0 bases and J by 2 bases, and 10 bases separated the two germline ends. For the CDR3, the DNA is TGTGCCAGCAGCGTAGGCGGTATTGCCACAGATACGCAGTATTTT. Amino acids: CASSVGGIATDTQYF.

The CDR3, as DNA: TGCGCCAGCAGTGACAGGGGGCGAGAGACCCAGTACTTC. It is translated as CASSDRGRETQYF. The chain has TRBV10-1 and TRBJ2-5, with 8 bases fitting TRBD1. With 3 bases clipped from V and 4 bases from J, the junction kept 1 base outside the gene matches. The CDR3 runs to 13 residues. CDR1 and CDR2 from the germline V gene are WNHNN and SYGVQD (reference sequence).

This sequence joins TRBV2 and TRBJ2-1, with a possible D match to TRBD2 (5 bases). V gave up 4 bases and J gave up 7 bases, with 17 bases separating them. The germline gives CDR1 SNHLY, CDR2 FYNNEI. The CDR3 is made up of 15 amino acids. For the CDR3, the DNA is TGTGCCAGCAGTGTGTATCTAGCAGGTTGGAATGAGCAGTTCTTC. It yields the protein CASSVYLAGWNEQFF.

This clone was seen a single time. The chain carries TRBV28 and TRBJ2-4; D may be TRBD2 (6 bases). There are 22 residues in the CDR3. V lost 4 bases to trimming and J lost 1 base, with 32 bases between them. Germline CDR1 is MDHEN and CDR2 is SYDVKM. This CDR3 reads CASSSSGHFSGAEYFAKNIQYF. The CDR3 nucleotides are TGTGCCAGCAGTTCCTCCGGGCATTTCTCGGGAGCGGAGTATTTTGCCAAAAACATTCAGTACTTC.

This clone was seen just once. Only one base separates this from a far larger clonotype, so it likely reflects a read error. This chain connects TRBV5-6 to TRBJ2-7; no clear D gene. The CDR3 length is 11 residues. Per germline, CDR1 SGHDT and CDR2 YYEEEE. Trimming removed 3 bases at V and 3 bases at J, with 4 bases between. The CDR3: CASSSGYEQYF. The CDR3 nucleotides read TGTGCCAGCAGCTCGGGCTACGAGCAGTACTTC.

V is TRBV11-2 and J is TRBJ2-7, with TRBD1 as a possible D gene (6 bases). The germline V gene encodes CDR1 SGHAT and CDR2 FQNNGV. With 5 bases removed from V and 0 bases from J, the gap between germline ends came to 11 bases. CDR3 length: 14 amino acids. The CDR3, as DNA: TGTGCCAGCAGCAGGACAGAGATCTCCTACGAGCAGTACTTC. Residues: CASSRTEISYEQYF.

The rearrangement links TRBV5-1 to TRBJ1-1, with 8 nucleotides matching TRBD1. Germline V CDR1 and CDR2: SGHRS, YFSETQ. This CDR3 comprises 15 residues. J gave up 8 bases and V 0 bases, and 9 bases lay outside the gene matches. The CDR3 loop is CASSLGGTGPKEAFF. CDR3 bases: TGCGCCAGCAGCTTGGGGGGGACAGGTCCAAAAGAAGCTTTCTTT.

V usage is TRBV4-3 and J usage is TRBJ1-2; weak D call: TRBD1 (6 bases). This CDR3 comprises 13 residues. The V and J ends lost 2 bases and 2 bases respectively, with 6 bases between them. The V gene's germline CDR1 is LGHNA and CDR2 YSLEER. CDR3 coding DNA: TGCGCCAGCAGCCAACAGGGGAACTATGGCTACACCTTC. This sequence encodes CASSQQGNYGYTF.

A single count supports this clone. The chain joins TRBV2 to TRBJ1-4; tentatively, D is TRBD1 (6 bases). Trimming cost V 6 bases and J 5 bases, with 16 bases left between them. CDR1 SNHLY and CDR2 FYNNEI come from the germline V gene. The CDR3 has 15 amino acids. This chain's CDR3 is CASRTGTRENEKLFF. The CDR3 DNA follows: TGTGCCAGCAGAACCGGGACAAGGGAAAATGAAAAACTGTTTTTT.

The V and J genes are TRBV18 and TRBJ2-3; no definite D call. Germline loops: CDR1 KGHSH, CDR2 LQKENI. Trimming stripped 5 bases from V and 2 bases from J, with 2 bases between. This CDR3 is 11 amino acids long. Written as DNA, the CDR3 is TGTGCCAGCTCATCCACAGATACGCAGTATTTT. This encodes CASSSTDTQYF.

This clone was seen a handful of times. The J gene is TRBJ2-1, the V gene TRBV7-9, with 7 bases lining up with TRBD2. The CDR3 is 14 amino acids. V lost 1 base and J lost 6; bases outside the gene matches: 3. Germline V gene sequence: CDR1 SEHNR, CDR2 FQNEAQ (reference sequence). The CDR3 region has the DNA TGTGCCAGCAGCTTAGGACTAGCAATCAATGAGCAGTTCTTC. It encodes CASSLGLAINEQFF.